The 15 T cell receptor beta chains below come from one sample, sequenced in a study of T cells in Graves' hyperthyroidism and ophthalmopathy. Amplification of TCR beta CDR3 regions used RNA as the template. The study used the HTBI primer set for a first-round RT-PCR of the TCR CDR3. Each CDR3 protein is one row after TCRdb ran MiXCR on the multiplex PCR reads. The sample shows 350,000 or so distinct CDR3 sequences, 15% to 20% of them seen only once. Sequencing was done on a sample of blood. The receptors here all came from a middle-aged woman with Graves' ophthalmopathy.

There are many counts of this clonotype. The chain employs TRBV6-5 and TRBJ1-5; D is undetermined. The CDR3 runs 15 residues. CDR1 and CDR2 from the germline V gene are MNHEY and SVGAGI. V lost 0 bases and J 0 bases, leaving 6 bases between the germline ends. The CDR3 loop reads CASSYSGNSNQPQHF. Written as DNA, the CDR3 is TGTGCCAGCAGTTACTCAGGGAATAGCAATCAGCCCCAGCATTTT.

This clonotype was seen a few times. It may be a read error: a sequence one base away is much more abundant. The V and J genes are TRBV28 and TRBJ2-2; either TRBD1 or TRBD2 may fit D (6 bases each). The CDR3 spans 17 residues. Germline loops: CDR1 MDHEN, CDR2 SYDVKM. This chain's CDR3 is CASSFNLGGSDTGELSF. The CDR3 bases are TGTGCCAGCAGTTTTAATTTAGGGGGGTCGGACACCGGGGAGCTGTCTTTT. The full variable domain, with the rest looked up from reference TRBV28 and TRBJ2-2, is DVKVTQSSRYLVKRTGEKVFLECVQDMDHENMFWYRQDPGLGLRLIYFSYDVKMKEKGDIPEGYSVSREKKERFSLILESASTNQTSMYLCASSFNLGGSDTGELSFGEGSRLTVL.

There are many counts of this clonotype. This sequence joins TRBV28 and TRBJ1-5; D not certain. V lost 6 bases, J lost 0 bases, and 9 bases lay in between. Germline V gene data show CDR1 as MDHEN and CDR2 as SYDVKM. This CDR3 is built from 14 residues. CDR3 residues: CASRDRISNQPQHF. CDR3 DNA: TGTGCCAGCAGGGACCGCATTAGCAATCAGCCCCAGCATTTT.

The chain joins TRBV28 to TRBJ1-6; 8 nucleotides align to TRBD1. The germline gives CDR1 MDHEN, CDR2 SYDVKM. Unmatched junction bases numbered 20, after V lost 5 bases and J lost 11 bases. The CDR3 is 18 residues long. In DNA, the CDR3 is TGTGCCAGCAGTCCCGGGGGACAGGTAGGGTACGGGCGGACACCCCTCCACTTT. Amino acids: CASSPGGQVGYGRTPLHF.

There are many counts of this clonotype. CDR3 sequence (DNA): TGCGCCAGCAGCTCGGGGACCGGGGAGCTGTTTTTT. As protein: CASSSGTGELFF. The chain links TRBV5-1 to TRBJ2-2, with a tentative D call TRBD2 (5 bases). Germline V gene sequence: CDR1 SGHRS, CDR2 YFSETQ. Trimming took off 3 bases at V and 5 bases at J, with 5 bases between the two ends. There are 12 residues in the CDR3. Based on the CDR3 plus reference TRBV5-1 and TRBJ2-2, the full variable domain is KAGVTQTPRYLIKTRGQQVTLSCSPISGHRSVSWYQQTPGQGLQFLFEYFSETQRNKGNFPGRFSGRQFSNSRSEMNVSTLELGDSALYLCASSSGTGELFFGEGSRLTVL.

Ten or more counts support this clonotype. The CDR3 is CASRASGSSGANVLTF. The DNA for the CDR3 is TGTGCCAGCAGAGCTTCAGGGTCCTCTGGGGCCAACGTCCTGACTTTC. This chain joins TRBV28 and TRBJ2-6, with D possibly TRBD1 on 5 matching bases. The CDR3 has 16 amino acids. Trimming removed 6 bases at V and 0 bases at J, with 12 bases between. Germline values: CDR1 MDHEN, CDR2 SYDVKM. Based on the CDR3 plus reference TRBV28 and TRBJ2-6, the full variable domain is DVKVTQSSRYLVKRTGEKVFLECVQDMDHENMFWYRQDPGLGLRLIYFSYDVKMKEKGDIPEGYSVSREKKERFSLILESASTNQTSMYLCASRASGSSGANVLTFGAGSRLTVL.

This clonotype has only a few counts. This sequence joins TRBV6-1 and TRBJ2-7, with 9 bases matching TRBD1. With 0 bases clipped from V and 6 bases from J, the junction kept 3 bases outside the gene matches. This CDR3 comprises 14 residues. The germline V gene has CDR1 MNHNS and CDR2 SASEGT. The CDR3 nucleotides are TGTGCCAGCAGTGAAGCCGGGACAGGGACCGAGCAGTACTTC. This codes for CASSEAGTGTEQYF.

The chain combines TRBV12-3 or TRBV12-4 with TRBJ1-5; no definite D call. V was trimmed by 3 bases and J by 1 base, leaving 7 bases between them. This CDR3 is 14 amino acids long. The CDR3 sequence: CASSLSRSNQPQHF. The CDR3 coding sequence is TGTGCCAGCAGTTTGTCTAGAAGCAATCAGCCCCAGCATTTT.

This clonotype was seen ten or more times. The chain recombines TRBV29-1 with TRBJ2-7; 8 nucleotides agree with TRBD1. With V trimmed by 0 bases and J by 2 bases, 9 bases remained unmatched. The CDR3 is made up of 16 amino acids. The germline V gene encodes CDR1 SQVTM and CDR2 ANQGSEA. This CDR3 reads CSVEESATGDTYEQYF. The CDR3 bases are TGCAGCGTTGAAGAGTCTGCGACAGGGGATACCTACGAGCAGTACTTC.

This clonotype was recorded at least ten times. The V gene is TRBV6-1, the J gene TRBJ2-7; no definite D call. V was cut by 6 bases and J by 6 bases, with 18 bases left in between. This CDR3 spans 14 amino acids. Germline CDR1 MNHNS, CDR2 SASEGT. This chain's CDR3 is CASSPSDRGSEQYF. The CDR3 region has the DNA TGTGCCAGCAGCCCATCTGACCGAGGTAGCGAGCAGTACTTC.

The table lists this clonotype with a few counts. This rearrangement joins TRBV18 to TRBJ2-5; the D gene is possibly TRBD2 (5 bases). CDR1 KGHSH and CDR2 LQKENI come from the germline V gene. The CDR3 spans 16 residues. V lost 3 bases, J lost 2 bases, and 16 bases lay in between. In DNA, the CDR3 is TGTGCCAGCTCACCCCTAGCCCTTCGGGTTCAAGAGACCCAGTACTTC. Translation gives CASSPLALRVQETQYF.

This clonotype was found many times. The rearrangement joins TRBV29-1 to TRBJ2-5; D not resolved. V was shortened by 4 bases and J by 5 bases, with 5 bases between the two germline ends. The CDR3 extends over 10 amino acids. Germline-derived CDR1 and CDR2 are SQVTM and ANQGSEA. The CDR3 nucleotides read TGCAGCGTTGGTCAGGAGACCCAGTACTTC. Residues: CSVGQETQYF.

This clonotype was counted many times. The rearrangement links TRBV29-1 to TRBJ2-1, with D perhaps matching TRBD1 (5 bases). The ends were cut back, 4 bases at V and 0 bases at J, with 16 bases in the middle. Germline V lookup: CDR1 SQVTM, CDR2 ANQGSEA. The CDR3 runs to 16 residues. DNA for the CDR3: TGCAGCGTTGTCCCCCAGGACCAGGGCTCCTACAATGAGCAGTTCTTC. It is translated as CSVVPQDQGSYNEQFF.

This clonotype has at least ten counts. V and J are TRBV2 and TRBJ1-2; D may be TRBD1 (5 bases). Between the trimmed V and J ends, which lost 10 bases and 7 bases, there was a span of 19 bases. The CDR3 extends over 13 amino acids. Germline lookup yields CDR1 SNHLY and CDR2 FYNNEI. This CDR3 reads CATHMDSRGGYTF. The CDR3 region has the DNA TGTGCCACCCACATGGACTCTAGGGGTGGCTACACCTTC.

This clonotype appeared many times. The V call is TRBV15, the J call TRBJ2-7; D tentatively fits TRBD1 or TRBD2 (5 bases each). CDR1 and CDR2 from the germline V gene are LNHNV and YYDKDF (reference sequence). CDR3 length equals 16 residues. Trimming pared 0 bases from V and 0 bases from J, leaving 12 bases between. CDR3 sequence (DNA): TGTGCCACCAGCAGAGATGGGGGTCAAGGCTCCTACGAGCAGTACTTC. Amino acids: CATSRDGGQGSYEQYF.